The subject of this entry is one TCR beta chain. This entry comes from a study of T cells expressing NK-cell markers. TCRdb re-called the 5' RACE reads and catalogs CDR3 proteins one per entry, DNA excluded. The sample data list 150,000 or so distinct CDR3 sequences. CDR1 is MGHRA and CDR2 is YSYEKL in the germline V gene. The CDR3 extends over 15 amino acids. Sequencing was carried out using blood T cells: a sorted CD56 or NKG2C T cell subset, CD4+ or CD8+ T cells, or bulk PBMC T cells (not recorded which). The V and J genes are TRBV4-1 and TRBJ2-1. This clonotype was obtained from a woman aged 45-60 years in good health. CDR3 region: CASSPSGSSYNEQFF.